This T cell receptor (beta chain) was observed in a study of glioma-infiltrating T cells (dated by TCRdb to 2016 to 2017). Concerning the study at large: The study sequenced TCR alpha- and beta-chain repertoires from glioma tissue, from non-neoplastic brain tissue and from matched peripheral blood mononuclear cells. Three low-grade glioma patients, under ten primary glioblastoma patients and three non-glioma patients contributing non-neoplastic brain tissue were included in the paired cohort. To measure divergence between tissue and blood T-cell populations, each tissue-infiltrating repertoire was compared with the peripheral blood repertoire of the same patient. What the authors observed across the whole study: Group comparisons were based on small numbers of patients: three non-neoplastic, three low-grade glioma and 7 to 9 glioblastoma patients. VJ-independent divergence between tissue and blood was lower than expected in non-neoplastic patients but higher than expected in all gliomas, particularly low-grade gliomas. Very few CDR3 sequences were shared between tissue and blood, attributed to high CDR3 diversity and limited sampling.

The iRepertoire nested amplicon-rescue multiplex PCR (arm-PCR) platform was used to amplify TCR alpha and beta CDR3 regions from RNA. One-step reverse transcription and amplification used roughly 95-450 ng of tissue mRNA or PBMC total RNA as input. Following bead purification, Illumina adapters were added by a secondary multiplex PCR, and libraries between 200 and 400 bp were gel-purified. Libraries carried internal 6-nucleotide barcodes used for demultiplexing. Libraries were sequenced on an Illumina MiSeq with 2x220 or 2x250 nucleotide paired-end reads. On the authors' methods: Paired reads were merged with FLASH 1.2.11 and aligned to the GRCh37 human genome with BWA-MEM before extracting TRA and TRB reads. V and J assignment used an IMGT-derived reference of cassette sequences and CDR3 motifs that included pseudogenes. Three-frame translation of reads was performed, and productive CDR3s were defined as those with a C...FGXG motif and no stop codons. Unique combinations of V-J cassette pair and CDR3 amino acid sequence were defined as clonotypes. Filtering of reads was based on Hamming distance, with the threshold set by the sequence error rate of each sample in mapped regions. TCRdb reprocessing: public reads trimmed at Q25 with fastp, clones called with MiXCR, in-frame beta chains kept. Merged by CDR3 protein, the rows form single entries marked with the most common genes and DNA. These V and J calls are TCRdb output, not the study's own analysis. The sample table shows approximately 120,000 distinct CDR3 sequences, and approximately 25% are seen once. The ten top clones hold around 15% of the sample.

Regarding this clonotype: Its recognized antigen is unknown. No base qualities exist here, and no much larger clone lies one base off it.

Counted from cysteine to phenylalanine, this CDR3 has 15 amino acids. Only the CDR3 region is kept as DNA, spanning 45 bases read in frame from base 1. CDR1 and CDR2 were assigned from the germline V gene (reference sequence) as LNHDA and SQIVND. Trimmed from V: 5 bases; trimmed from J: 4 bases; junction bases lacking a gene match: 9. The material sequenced was glioma tissue, nonneoplastic brain tissue, or PBMCs (not recorded which). This chain joins TRBV19 to TRBJ2-7; 9 of the junction bases match TRBD1. The sequence was collected from a human donor with low-grade glioma or glioblastoma, undergoing nonglioma brain surgery, or in good health (not recorded which). At the DNA level, the sequence is TGTGCCAGTAGTTCACCGGGACAGGGAAAATACGAGCAGTACTTC. The encoded protein is CASSSPGQGKYEQYF.